The 6 T cell receptor beta chains below were found in one sample sequenced in a study of response to subunit inactivated influenza vaccine. TCRdb re-called the RT-PCR reads with MiXCR, one entry per CDR3 protein. The data show a few hundred thousand distinct CDR3 sequences, approximately 9.9% seen once. The sample here was PBMCs from blood, taken roughly 46 days after vaccination. The receptor source for this set is a man aged 45-65 years who received an inactivated influenza vaccine.

This clonotype was counted only a few times. V gene TRBV29-1 combines with J gene TRBJ2-7; no clear D gene. This CDR3 region has 13 residues. Trimming cost V 1 base and J 3 bases, with 10 bases left between them. Looked up from germline, CDR1 is SQVTM and CDR2 is ANQGSEA. The CDR3 DNA reads TGCAGCGTTGAAGTCCCCCCTAGCTACGAGCAGTACTTC. It codes for CSVEVPPSYEQYF.

This clonotype is a singleton in its sample. The rearrangement links TRBV4-2 to TRBJ1-2, with 7 bases identical to TRBD1. V shed 1 base, J shed 3 bases, and the junction held 5 bases outside the gene matches. CDR1 LGHNA and CDR2 YNFKEQ come from the germline V gene. This CDR3 contains 15 residues. The CDR3 region is CASSQGDSTYYGYTF. Written as DNA, the CDR3 is TGTGCCAGCAGCCAAGGGGACAGTACATACTATGGCTACACCTTC.

This clonotype occurred a few times. The gene calls are TRBV20-1 and TRBJ2-4; D is unresolved. Trimming took off 2 bases at V and 6 bases at J, with 8 bases between the two ends. Germline-derived CDR1 and CDR2 are DFQATT and SNEGSKA (reference sequence). The CDR3 loop spans 12 amino acids. The CDR3 loop is CSARSSSNIQYF. In nucleotides, the CDR3 is TGCAGTGCTAGATCCAGTTCAAACATTCAGTACTTC.

This clonotype occurred many times. The CDR3 reads CASSLILAGTSYEQYF. The CDR3 nucleotides are TGTGCCAGCAGTTTGATTCTAGCGGGGACCAGCTACGAGCAGTACTTC. The V gene is TRBV11-2, the J gene TRBJ2-7, with TRBD2 matching 9 bases. Trimming at V came to 6 bases and at J to 3 bases, leaving 12 bases not matched to a gene. The CDR3 is made up of 16 amino acids. The germline gives CDR1 SGHAT, CDR2 FQNNGV. Filled out from reference TRBV11-2 and TRBJ2-7, the complete variable domain reads EAGVAQSPRYKIIEKRQSVAFWCNPISGHATLYWYQQILGQGPKLLIQFQNNGVVDDSQLPKDRFSAERLKGVDSTLKIQPAKLEDSAVYLCASSLILAGTSYEQYFGPGTRLTVT.

The chain employs TRBV20-1 and TRBJ2-7; the D gene is possibly TRBD1 (6 bases). Trimming cost V 4 bases and J 1 base, with 11 bases left between them. Germline assignment: CDR1 DFQATT and CDR2 SNEGSKA (reference sequence). There are 13 residues in the CDR3. CDR3: CSATGDSSYEQYF. The CDR3 DNA sequence: TGCAGTGCTACAGGGGATTCTTCCTACGAGCAGTACTTC.

V usage is TRBV3-1 and J usage is TRBJ2-7; perhaps TRBD2 as D (5 bases). The CDR3 extends over 15 amino acids. The germline V gene has CDR1 LGHDT and CDR2 YNNKEL (reference sequence). V lost 2 bases to trimming and J lost 3 bases, with 14 bases between them. The DNA of the CDR3 is TGTGCCAGCAGCCAACTTTCCCGGGGTGACTACGAGCAGTACTTC. Translation gives CASSQLSRGDYEQYF.